This T cell receptor beta chain was sequenced during a study of beta chain features in type 1 diabetes (dated by TCRdb to the late 2010s). Regarding the research as a whole: No differences in mean age, gender distribution, total cell number or subset yield were found between patients and healthy donors. A total of roughly 100 million sorted cells were examined across all samples, and a strong correlation was observed between cell number per subset and RNA yield. In the study, recently diagnosed type 1 diabetes patients and matched healthy donors were compared on the TCRB repertoires of their sorted circulating CD4+ T cell subsets. Regulatory and stem cell-like memory subsets were isolated from only 8 patients and about 8 healthy donors, whereas naive and central memory subsets came from all 30 or so donors. The research as a whole found: Shorter templates might be favored by PCR, yet because patient and control samples were amplified and corrected together, any such skew would affect both groups equally. Because small numbers of individuals were included in the HLA sub-analyses, any influence of HLA type on TCRB rearrangement was left unresolved. At VDJ recombination sites, patients with type 1 diabetes made fewer insertions and deleted more nucleotides, a pattern implying thymic rearrangement abnormalities. Because cDNA rather than genomic DNA was sequenced, highly expressing activated cells could have been over-represented, although no difference in activation and CD3 levels was found between groups. In all four CD4+ subsets, TCRB CDR3 length was moderately but significantly shorter in type 1 diabetes patients. Naive, central memory and regulatory TCRB repertoires appeared to be more similar among patients than among healthy donors.

CDR1 and CDR2 (SNHLY, FYNNEI) derive from the germline V gene. The CDR3 holds 13 amino acids from the cysteine to the phenylalanine. Just CDR3 DNA is preserved here, 39 bases in frame from base 1. The trim is 7 bases for V and 5 bases for J, with a gap of 14 bases between the germline ends. Each donor gave one peripheral blood draw, averaging approximately 110 mL, which was collected into heparinised tubes. A BD FACSAria II and a panel including CD45RO, CCR7, CD25, CD127, CD95 and CD27 were used to sort naive, central memory, regulatory and stem cell-like memory CD4+ T cells. Purity was above 95% for every sorted population. PBMCs were isolated immediately by Lymphoprep density gradient centrifugation and stained directly without culture. So that batch effects would be minimized, each experiment stained and sorted samples in pairs, pairing one healthy donor with one patient. All of the isolated RNA was reverse transcribed with the High Capacity cDNA Reverse Transcription Kit, so expressed TCRB transcripts were sequenced. Naive, central memory and regulatory T cell samples underwent deep immunoSEQ sequencing, averaging around 4 million total reads per sample. Sorted cells were lysed in RLT buffer and RNA was extracted with DNase-treated RNeasy Micro or Mini kits, depending on cell number. Each cell subset was processed on its own to prevent cross-contamination, while patient and healthy donor samples were processed together. Using the immunoSEQ multiplex PCR, TCRB sequences were amplified from cDNA into 87-bp fragments spanning the CDR3 region. Sequencing of the amplicons was done on the Illumina HiSeq platform. The original pipeline was this. Synthetic template baselines were used to correct PCR bias computationally, reads within Hamming distance 2 were collapsed together, and singletons that could not be merged were discarded. Reads were aligned to IMGT to assign V, D and J genes, CDR3 length, and insertions or deletions at six rearrangement sites. Within each subset, clonotype counts were normalized to the number of sorted cells before true diversity and Gini coefficients were calculated with the tcR R package. The overlap coefficient, calculated on TCRB nucleotide sequences, was used to quantify repertoire sharing. As a proxy for the pre-selection repertoire, out-of-frame TCRB sequences from naive cells were analyzed. TCRdb's version of the immuneACCESS table is confined to in-frame rearrangements and falls short of the full clone set. An unresolved V gene accounts for under half of the shortfall where checked; the remainder is of unknown origin. V and J calls and clone size are given by that table; D and trimming were obtained from the DNA. In all, the sample holds more than 350,000 clones, and roughly 11% of those were seen once. The ten largest clonotypes hold 0.04% to 0.05% of the sample.

In its sample, this clone was seen a few times. It has no known antigen specificity. No quality values exist for individual bases; no much larger clone is one base distant. The sequencing input was naive CD4+ T cells from blood. The sample's cell subset or site label, in plain terms: true naive CD4+ T cells. The rearrangement combines TRBV2 with TRBJ2-5; confidence is insufficient to name the D gene. The receptor's source is a woman between 18 and 29 years old in good health. The DNA reads TGTGCCAGCAAGGTTGGGGTGGAGGAGACCCAGTACTTC. Translated, this is CASKVGVEETQYF.